The 15 T cell receptor beta chains below come from one sample, sequenced in a study of blood T cell repertoires in COVID-19. Data came from immunoSEQ multiplex PCR; TCRdb stores just in-frame clones and leaves some out. The table lists roughly 250,000 clones, roughly 80% of them singletons. The sequenced material came from peripheral blood. The receptors were gathered from an elderly woman with active or convalescent COVID-19.

This chain uses TRBV24-1 with TRBJ1-6; D uncertain. CDR3 size: 11 residues. Per the germline V gene, CDR1 is KGHDR and CDR2 is SFDVKD. The V end lost 10 bases, the J end lost 9 bases, and 9 bases lay between the germline ends. CDR3 sequence: CATPRSSPLHF. CDR3 nucleotide sequence: TGTGCCACTCCCAGAAGTTCACCCCTCCACTTT.

Note on this clone: The identical CDR3 is also encoded by other nucleotide sequences in the sample. The gene calls are TRBV4-1 and TRBJ1-6; TRBD1 matches at 8 bases. J lost 7 bases, V lost 1 base, and 6 bases had no gene match. CDR3 size: 16 residues. From germline, CDR1 is MGHRA and CDR2 YSYEKL. This chain's CDR3 is CASSQGGTGRNSPLHF. The CDR3 nucleotides read TGCGCCAGCAGCCAAGGGGGGACAGGACGAAATTCACCCCTCCACTTT.

This clone was detected a few times. The V gene is TRBV18, the J gene TRBJ1-1; tentatively, D is TRBD1 (6 bases). Germline V lookup: CDR1 KGHSH, CDR2 LQKENI. The CDR3 extends over 16 amino acids. Between the trimmed V and J ends, which lost 5 bases and 0 bases, there was a span of 16 bases. The chain's CDR3 is CASSISTGNVNTEAFF. The CDR3 coding sequence is TGTGCCAGCTCAATCTCTACAGGGAACGTGAACACTGAAGCTTTCTTT.

CDR3 DNA: TGCAGTGCTAGAGTGGGGGGAGGCTACACCTTC. Amino acid sequence: CSARVGGGYTF. This chain joins TRBV20-1 and TRBJ1-2, with D possibly being TRBD1 (5 bases). The germline CDR1 and CDR2 sequences are DFQATT and SNEGSKA (reference sequence). The CDR3 contains 11 residues. V was pared by 1 base and J by 8 bases, with 8 bases between.

The J gene is TRBJ2-1, the V gene TRBV24-1; 7 bases fit TRBD1. V trimming: 3 bases; J trimming: 5 bases; junction bases outside the gene matches: 0. Per germline, CDR1 KGHDR and CDR2 SFDVKD. The CDR3 is made up of 13 amino acids. DNA for the CDR3: TGTGCCACCAGTGATGACAGGGACAATGAGCAGTTCTTC. It codes for CATSDDRDNEQFF.

This clone was counted between two and nine times. V gene TRBV16 combines with J gene TRBJ2-2; D possibly corresponds to TRBD2 (5 bases). CDR3 length equals 14 residues. With 0 bases removed from V and 5 bases from J, the gap between germline ends came to 7 bases. Germline V gene sequence: CDR1 KGHSY, CDR2 FQNENV. CDR3 in amino acids: CASSQSRVTGELFF. In DNA, the CDR3 is TGTGCCAGCAGCCAATCGCGGGTAACCGGGGAGCTGTTTTTT.

CDR3 bases: TGTGCCAGCAGCAACAGTTTTAAGTACTTC. It specifies CASSNSFKYF. This sequence joins TRBV21-1 and TRBJ2-7; the table names TRBD1, a call not compared with the DNA. TRBV21-1 is shown as a pseudogene. The CDR3 has 10 amino acids.

The chain employs TRBV25-1 and TRBJ2-7, with TRBD1 identical over 8 bases. The CDR3 is made up of 13 amino acids. Germline CDR1 is MGHDK and CDR2 is SYGVNS. The V and J ends lost 6 bases and 1 base, in that order; junction bases with no gene match: 2. This CDR3 is CASRGQASYEQYF. DNA of the CDR3: TGTGCCAGCAGGGGACAGGCGTCCTACGAGCAGTACTTC.

This chain links TRBV14 with TRBJ1-2; 7 positions agree with TRBD1. The V gene's germline CDR1 is SGHDN and CDR2 FVKESK. This CDR3 has 15 amino acids. Losses at the gene ends were 4 bases for V and 1 base for J; bases not matched to a gene: 6. CDR3 amino acids: CASSPRTGLNYGYTF. CDR3 DNA: TGTGCCAGCAGCCCACGGACAGGACTTAACTATGGCTACACCTTC.

Worth noting for this clone: Sequence at one end of the junction differs from germline and may be a read error. The chain uses TRBV6-5 and TRBJ1-6; the match to TRBD1 covers 9 bases. The CDR3 is made up of 12 amino acids. Germline assignment: CDR1 MNHEY and CDR2 SVGAGI. The CDR3 protein is CASSPRTGEIYF. For the CDR3, the DNA is TGTGCCAGCAGTCCAAGGACAGGGGAGATCTACTTT.

This clone was counted between two and nine times. The chain has TRBV5-1 and TRBJ2-2; 10 bases line up with TRBD1. The CDR3 extends over 15 amino acids. The V gene end was trimmed by 4 bases and the J gene end by 6 bases; junction bases not matched to a gene: 6. Germline values: CDR1 SGHRS, CDR2 YFSETQ. The CDR3 DNA reads as TGCGCCAGCAGCCCCGGGACAGGGGTCGCCGGGGAGCTGTTTTTT. Protein: CASSPGTGVAGELFF.

This chain uses TRBV6-5 with TRBJ1-3; 7 bases match TRBD1. J gave up 2 bases and V 5 bases, and 6 bases lay outside the gene matches. Germline CDR1 and CDR2: MNHEY and SVGAGI. CDR3 length equals 15 residues. CDR3 nucleotide sequence: TGTGCCAGCAGTAGGGGGCGCGTGGCTGGAAACACCATATATTTT. Protein: CASSRGRVAGNTIYF.

This clone has more than one count but fewer than ten. J is TRBJ1-5 and V is TRBV5-1; 7 bases are a match to TRBD1. With V trimmed by 1 base and J by 3 bases, 4 bases remained unmatched. CDR3 length equals 15 residues. Germline values: CDR1 SGHRS, CDR2 YFSETQ. The CDR3 sequence is CASSLTGQTNQPQHF. CDR3 sequence (DNA): TGCGCCAGCAGCTTGACGGGACAGACCAATCAGCCCCAGCATTTT.

The chain uses TRBV28 and TRBJ2-2; D perhaps matches TRBD2 (5 bases). V lost 5 bases and J lost 5, with 12 bases in between. This CDR3 has 14 amino acids. Germline V gene lookup returns CDR1 MDHEN and CDR2 SYDVKM. DNA of the CDR3: TGTGCCAGCAGTCGGCCCCCGGGGACCGGGGAGCTGTTTTTT. Translating gives CASSRPPGTGELFF.

V usage is TRBV5-4 and J usage is TRBJ1-3; maybe TRBD1 (6 bases). This CDR3 contains 16 residues. The germline V gene encodes CDR1 SGHNT and CDR2 YYREEE (reference sequence). V was cut by 0 bases and J by 7 bases, with 17 bases left in between. The CDR3 sequence: CASSLAAGGPANTIYF. The CDR3 region has the DNA TGTGCCAGCAGCTTGGCGGCGGGGGGGCCTGCGAACACCATATATTTT.